This T cell receptor (beta chain) was retrieved from a study of OX40 agonist ivuxolimab in advanced cancers. TCRdb's copy holds only in-frame clones and misses some; the assay was immunoSEQ multiplex PCR. Of 30,000 to 40,000 clones in the sample, roughly 82% are singletons; the top ten hold around 20%. The length of the CDR3 is 14 residues. From germline, CDR1 is SGHRS and CDR2 YFSETQ. V lost 2 bases and J 4 bases, leaving 12 bases between the germline ends. The gene calls are TRBV5-1 and TRBJ2-5; D may be TRBD2 (5 bases). This TCR derives from an adult with an advanced solid tumor such as melanoma, head and neck, liver or kidney cancer. The input for sequencing was CD4+ or CD8+ T cells sorted from blood, taken in a trial of the OX40 agonist ivuxolimab. CDR3 nucleotides: TGCGCCAGCAGCTTACGAGGGAAAGGAGAGACCCAGTACTTC. Translation: CASSLRGKGETQYF.